These T cell receptor beta chains were read from a single sample in a study of blood T cells in healthy people across ages. TCRdb re-called the 5' RACE reads through MiXCR, storing one row per CDR3 protein. Found here are 1.5 million or so distinct CDR3 sequences, roughly 43% of them singletons; the top ten hold just over 4%. Material: blood. Every receptor here comes from a woman under 30 in good health. The CDR3 runs from the conserved cysteine through the conserved F or W. A D gene is named only where the DNA matches it firmly. For some rows the clone size is stated as once, few or many, or as a class when expanded; others skip it.

clone size	V gene	J gene	D gene	CDR3 protein	CDR3 DNA
.	TRBV29-1	TRBJ2-7	.	CSVTGNSLYNEQYF	TGCAGCGTTACCGGCAACAGCCTTTACAATGAGCAGTACTTC
.	TRBV14	TRBJ1-1	.	CASSVIGVTEAFF	TGTGCCAGCAGCGTAATAGGGGTAACTGAAGCTTTCTTT
once	TRBV19	TRBJ2-1	TRBD2	CASSVSGGVYNEQFF	TGTGCCAGTAGTGTAAGCGGGGGAGTCTACAATGAGCAGTTCTTC
.	TRBV27	TRBJ2-7	.	CASSDGSDYEQYF	TGTGCCAGCAGTGATGGCAGCGACTACGAGCAGTACTTC
.	TRBV12-3/TRBV12-4	TRBJ2-7	.	CASSFSGHRHNEQYF	TGTGCCAGCAGTTTCTCGGGACACCGGCACAATGAGCAGTACTTC
few	TRBV27	TRBJ2-1	TRBD2	CASSFRLAGGDEQFF	TGTGCCAGCAGTTTTAGACTAGCGGGAGGCGATGAGCAGTTCTTC
.	TRBV6-5	TRBJ2-7	.	CASKPTGAYEQYF	TGTGCCAGCAAACCAACAGGAGCCTACGAGCAGTACTTC
few	TRBV2	TRBJ1-2	.	CASSEQKYRGYTF	TGTGCCAGCAGTGAACAAAAGTACCGTGGCTACACCTTC
.	TRBV20-1	TRBJ2-3	.	CSAPSLWLRTDTQYF	TGCAGTGCTCCATCACTCTGGCTACGCACAGATACGCAGTATTTT
.	TRBV12-3/TRBV12-4	TRBJ2-7	.	CASSLRGVEDEQYF	TGCGCCAGCAGTTTGAGGGGCGTCGAGGACGAGCAGTACTTC
.	TRBV4-3	TRBJ2-3	.	CASSQGDTTDTQYF	TGCGCCAGCAGCCAAGGGGACACCACAGATACGCAGTATTTT
.	TRBV7-2	TRBJ2-2	TRBD2	CASTRSGTTGELFF	TGTGCCAGCACACGAAGCGGGACCACCGGGGAGCTGTTTTTT
once	TRBV29-1	TRBJ2-6	.	CSVDRAGANVLTF	TGCAGCGTTGACAGGGCCGGGGCCAACGTCCTGACTTTC
few	TRBV2	TRBJ2-1	.	CASSEYYQGGEQFF	TGTGCCAGCAGTGAATATTACCAGGGGGGTGAGCAGTTCTTC
many	TRBV7-9	TRBJ2-7	.	CASSRSAYEQYF	TGTGCCAGCAGTCGTAGCGCTTACGAGCAGTACTTC
.	TRBV7-2	TRBJ2-5	.	CASSDTFQETQYF	TGTGCCAGCAGCGACACCTTCCAAGAGACCCAGTACTTC
few	TRBV2	TRBJ1-1	TRBD1	CASSVSGGHNTEAFF	TGTGCCAGCAGTGTATCAGGGGGCCACAACACTGAAGCTTTCTTT
.	TRBV6-5	TRBJ2-2	.	CASRKKPAPMNTGELFF	TGTGCCAGCAGGAAAAAGCCTGCCCCTATGAACACCGGGGAGCTGTTTTTT
.	TRBV7-2	TRBJ2-7	TRBD1	CASSPDRARQYEQYF	TGTGCCAGCAGTCCAGACAGGGCCCGTCAGTACGAGCAGTACTTC
.	TRBV6-2/TRBV6-3	TRBJ2-5	.	CASSSIPETQYF	TGTGCCAGCAGTTCGATTCCGGAGACCCAGTACTTC
.	TRBV20-1	TRBJ1-2	.	CSARDVRTGGALRPLGYTF	TGCAGTGCTAGAGATGTCAGGACGGGGGGGGCCCTACGGCCCCTCGGCTACACCTTC
.	TRBV20-1	TRBJ2-3	TRBD2	CSARIEVAGGTDTQYF	TGCAGTGCTAGGATAGAAGTAGCGGGAGGAACAGATACGCAGTATTTT
few	TRBV29-1	TRBJ2-1	TRBD2	CSAVLGLAGLDEQFF	TGCAGCGCCGTCCTGGGACTAGCGGGGTTGGATGAGCAGTTCTTC
.	TRBV28	TRBJ2-4	.	CASIPRDGKNIQYF	TGTGCCAGCATCCCTAGAGATGGGAAAAACATTCAGTACTTC
.	TRBV20-1	TRBJ2-7	TRBD2	CSARGLAGGGYNEQYF	TGCAGTGCTAGAGGTCTAGCGGGAGGCGGGTACAATGAGCAGTACTTC
.	TRBV2	TRBJ2-1	.	CASNVIRSYNEQFF	TGTGCCAGCAATGTGATCCGTTCATACAATGAGCAGTTCTTC
.	TRBV7-2	TRBJ2-2	.	CASSFGPHTGELFF	TGTGCCAGCAGCTTTGGACCTCACACCGGGGAGCTGTTTTTT
.	TRBV4-1	TRBJ2-1	TRBD2	CASSQDWGTSGYLYNEQFF	TGCGCCAGCAGCCAAGATTGGGGGACTAGCGGCTACCTCTACAATGAGCAGTTCTTC
.	TRBV4-1	TRBJ1-2	.	CASSPDSGFTYGYTF	TGCGCCAGCAGCCCGGATAGTGGGTTTACCTATGGCTACACCTTC
few	TRBV25-1	TRBJ2-7	.	CASSDGGPYEQYF	TGTGCCAGCAGTGACGGGGGACCCTACGAGCAGTACTTC
once	TRBV10-3	TRBJ2-1	TRBD2	CAISGTSGSRNEQFF	TGTGCCATCAGTGGGACTAGCGGGTCAAGGAATGAGCAGTTCTTC
many	TRBV27	TRBJ2-1	TRBD2	CASSFLGGSYNEQFF	TGTGCCAGCAGTTTTCTCGGGGGGAGCTACAATGAGCAGTTCTTC
.	TRBV7-2	TRBJ2-1	.	CASSLATGGYEQFF	TGTGCCAGCAGCTTAGCGACCGGGGGCTATGAGCAGTTCTTC
few	TRBV7-9	TRBJ1-1	.	CASSLETRNAAFF	TGTGCCAGCAGCTTAGAAACGAGGAATGCAGCTTTCTTT
.	TRBV7-8	TRBJ1-2	TRBD1	CASTPNTGDGYTF	TGTGCCAGCACCCCGAACACAGGGGATGGCTACACCTTC
many	TRBV4-1	TRBJ2-7	TRBD2	CAESGAYEQYF	TGCGCAGAGAGCGGGGCCTACGAGCAGTACTTC
.	TRBV2	TRBJ2-7	.	CASKAGGPVYEQYF	TGTGCCAGCAAAGCCGGGGGGCCGGTTTACGAGCAGTACTTC
.	TRBV30	TRBJ1-2	.	CARAAGTAHGYTF	TGTGCCCGCGCGGCTGGGACGGCTCATGGCTACACCTTC
.	TRBV6-5	TRBJ2-7	.	CASSGWGRGSYNEQYF	TGTGCCAGCAGCGGATGGGGTAGAGGGTCCTACAATGAGCAGTACTTC
few	TRBV12-3/TRBV12-4	TRBJ1-2	.	CASSQMGADYGYTF	TGTGCCAGCAGTCAGATGGGGGCGGACTATGGCTACACCTTC
.	TRBV4-2	TRBJ2-3	TRBD2	CASSHAGASPDTQYF	TGTGCCAGCAGCCATGCGGGAGCAAGCCCAGATACGCAGTATTTT
.	TRBV20-1	TRBJ2-2	.	CSANQYSASGELFF	TGCAGTGCTAACCAATACTCGGCCTCCGGGGAGCTGTTTTTT
.	TRBV30	TRBJ1-1	.	CAWSTPSNTEAFF	TGTGCCTGGTCGACACCATCAAACACTGAAGCTTTCTTT
many	TRBV2	TRBJ2-3	TRBD2	CATRRSSGDLQMQYF	TGTGCCACCCGACGCTCTAGCGGGGATCTCCAAATGCAGTATTTT
few	TRBV11-1	TRBJ2-6	.	CASSLAHSGANVLTF	TGTGCCAGCAGCTTAGCACACTCTGGGGCCAACGTCCTGACTTTC
.	TRBV28	TRBJ2-5	.	CASSEGRRETQYF	TGTGCCAGCAGCGAGGGAAGGCGAGAGACCCAGTACTTC
many	TRBV20-1	TRBJ2-7	.	CSAILGYEQYF	TGCAGTGCTATCCTAGGGTACGAGCAGTACTTC
few	TRBV20-1	TRBJ2-3	.	CSADEDIGTDTQYF	TGCAGTGCCGACGAGGACATTGGCACAGATACGCAGTATTTT
.	TRBV25-1	TRBJ1-5	TRBD1	CASSAIRDRGNQPQHF	TGTGCCAGCAGTGCAATCCGGGACAGGGGCAATCAGCCCCAGCATTTT
.	TRBV20-1	TRBJ1-6	TRBD1	CSAGDSYNSPLHF	TGCAGTGCAGGGGACAGCTATAATTCACCCCTCCACTTT
.	TRBV7-2	TRBJ2-3	TRBD2	CASSLWGLAGDADTQYF	TGTGCCAGCAGCTTATGGGGACTAGCGGGAGATGCAGATACGCAGTATTTT
many	TRBV4-3	TRBJ2-1	.	CASSEGRAYNEQFF	TGCGCCAGCAGTGAGGGCAGGGCCTACAATGAGCAGTTCTTC
.	TRBV2	TRBJ2-5	.	CASIGAQETQYF	TGTGCCAGCATAGGGGCCCAAGAGACCCAGTACTTC
.	TRBV7-2	TRBJ2-5	.	CASSMTSFQETQYF	TGCGCCAGCAGCATGACTAGTTTCCAAGAGACCCAGTACTTC
few	TRBV5-1	TRBJ2-1	TRBD2	CASSLGTRSSYEQFF	TGCGCCAGCAGCCTAGGGACTAGGTCTAGCTATGAGCAGTTCTTC
few	TRBV5-1	TRBJ2-1	TRBD2	CASIPGLAGYNEQFF	TGCGCCAGTATCCCGGGACTAGCGGGTTACAATGAGCAGTTCTTC
few	TRBV6-5	TRBJ2-1	TRBD2	CASSTGLAGELEQFF	TGTGCCAGCAGTACGGGACTAGCGGGAGAGCTTGAGCAGTTCTTC
.	TRBV4-3	TRBJ1-1	.	CASTPGPMSAEAFF	TGCGCCAGCACCCCCGGGCCAATGAGCGCTGAAGCTTTCTTT